Below are 16 T cell receptor beta chains sequenced from a single sample in a study of cytomegalovirus exposure and HLA in healthy donors (dated by TCRdb to 2015 to 2018). Receptor libraries were prepared by the immunoSEQ multiplex PCR assay. For the multiplex PCR, a mixture combining 60 forward primers for TCR Vbeta segments and 13 reverse primers for TCR Jbeta segments was used. Entries here come from immuneACCESS through TCRdb and include only in-frame sequences with V and J called. Some clones fail to appear in such tables; in the studies checked, an unresolved V gene covers under half of the shortfall, and the cause of the remainder is unknown. This sample gives hundreds of thousands of clones in total; over 65% of them show up just once. Roughly 15% of the sample is taken by the ten largest. Specimen: PBMCs. The source of these receptors is a man in his forties or fifties in good health and CMV-seronegative.

This rearrangement joins TRBV18 to TRBJ2-1, with 7 positions matching TRBD2. J lost 6 bases, V lost 2 bases, and 7 bases had no gene match. CDR1 KGHSH and CDR2 LQKENI come from the germline V gene. CDR3 length: 15 residues. The CDR3 protein is CASSPIREAGNEQFF. The CDR3, as DNA: TGTGCCAGCTCACCAATTCGGGAGGCTGGCAATGAGCAGTTCTTC.

The chain joins TRBV7-6 to TRBJ1-6, with TRBD1 identical over 9 bases. CDR3 length equals 15 residues. The germline gives CDR1 SGHVS, CDR2 FNYEAQ. The V and J ends lost 5 bases and 9 bases, in that order; junction bases with no gene match: 8. The CDR3 DNA follows: TGTGCCAGCAGCGCGGAGGGACAGGGATCTTCACCCCTCCACTTT. This translates into CASSAEGQGSSPLHF. The entire variable domain, with the rest obtained from reference TRBV7-6 and TRBJ1-6, is as follows: GAGVSQSPRYKVTKRGQDVALRCDPISGHVSLYWYRQALGQGPEFLTYFNYEAQQDKSGLPNDRFSAERPEGSISTLTIQRTEQRDSAMYRCASSAEGQGSSPLHFGNGTRLTVT.

The V gene is TRBV7-2, the J gene TRBJ2-1, with D possibly TRBD1 on 6 matching bases. Germline V gene sequence: CDR1 SGHTA, CDR2 FQGNSA. Trimming stripped 5 bases from V and 4 bases from J, with 21 bases between. The CDR3 is made up of 17 amino acids. This chain's CDR3 is CASSRQVGATGYNEQFF. CDR3 coding DNA: TGTGCCAGCAGCCGACAGGTAGGGGCAACAGGGTACAATGAGCAGTTCTTC.

This clone showed up just a few times. The J gene is TRBJ2-5, the V gene TRBV18, with TRBD1 as a possible D gene (6 bases). CDR1 is KGHSH and CDR2 is LQKENI in the germline V gene. The CDR3 length is 14 residues. V lost 3 bases, J lost 1 base, and 9 bases lay in between. The DNA for the CDR3 is TGTGCCAGCTCACCCGGACAGACCCAAGAGACCCAGTACTTC. Translation gives CASSPGQTQETQYF.

This chain uses TRBV7-9 with TRBJ1-3, with TRBD1 matching 9 bases. From germline, CDR1 is SEHNR and CDR2 FQNEAQ (reference sequence). V lost 2 bases, J lost 3 bases, and 5 bases stayed unmatched. The CDR3 has 16 amino acids. This chain's CDR3 is CASSLLQGARGNTIYF. As DNA, the CDR3 is TGTGCCAGCAGCTTATTACAGGGGGCGCGTGGAAACACCATATATTTT. Using reference TRBV7-9 and TRBJ1-3 for the parts outside the CDR3, the full variable domain is DTGVSQNPRHKITKRGQNVTFRCDPISEHNRLYWYRQTLGQGPEFLTYFQNEAQLEKSRLLSDRFSAERPKGSFSTLEIQRTEQGDSAMYLCASSLLQGARGNTIYFGEGSWLTVV.

The genes are TRBV6-5 and TRBJ2-7; D not resolved. This CDR3 is 11 amino acids long. Trimming left V 11 bases short and J 3 bases short, with 11 bases between. Per germline, CDR1 MNHEY and CDR2 SVGAGI. The CDR3 loop reads CAAGSYYEQYF. The DNA for the CDR3 is TGTGCCGCCGGGTCTTACTACGAGCAGTACTTC.

The rearrangement joins TRBV7-9 to TRBJ1-4; D is uncertain. V dropped 3 bases and J dropped 2 bases, with 13 bases sitting between them. This CDR3 spans 16 amino acids. CDR1 is SEHNR and CDR2 is FQNEAQ in the germline V gene (reference sequence). CDR3 amino acids: CASSLEGRGTNEKLFF. The CDR3 region has the DNA TGTGCCAGCAGCTTGGAGGGCAGAGGCACTAATGAAAAACTGTTTTTT. Full variable domain (outside the CDR3, taken from reference TRBV7-9 and TRBJ1-4): DTGVSQNPRHKITKRGQNVTFRCDPISEHNRLYWYRQTLGQGPEFLTYFQNEAQLEKSRLLSDRFSAERPKGSFSTLEIQRTEQGDSAMYLCASSLEGRGTNEKLFFGSGTQLSVL.

The V call is TRBV6-5, the J call TRBJ2-1; 13 bases fit TRBD2. This CDR3 is 15 amino acids long. The junction had 4 bases not matched to a gene; V was cut back by 7 bases and J by 4 bases. CDR1 and CDR2 from the germline V gene are MNHEY and SVGAGI. CDR3 nucleotides: TGTGCCAGCAAGGGGACTAGCGGGGATTACAATGAGCAGTTCTTC. Its translation: CASKGTSGDYNEQFF.

This chain connects TRBV27 to TRBJ1-3; 10 positions match TRBD1. CDR3 length: 15 amino acids. In germline, CDR1 is MNHEY, CDR2 SMNVEV (reference sequence). V lost 0 bases to trimming and J lost 6 bases; unmatched junction nucleotides: 2. Here the CDR3 reads CASSLSGTGENTIYF. CDR3 bases: TGTGCCAGCAGTTTATCGGGGACAGGGGAAAACACCATATATTTT.

The chain's CDR3 is CASSRLAGGPNEQFF. The CDR3 DNA sequence: TGTGCCAGCAGCCGACTAGCGGGAGGGCCAAATGAGCAGTTCTTC. V is TRBV9 and J is TRBJ2-1, with TRBD2 matching 14 bases. The J segment lost 7 bases and the V segment lost 4 bases, leaving 4 bases of the junction unmatched. The CDR3 spans 15 residues. CDR1 and CDR2 from the germline V gene are SGDLS and YYNGEE. Looking up the rest from reference TRBV9 and TRBJ2-1 gives the full variable domain: DSGVTQTPKHLITATGQRVTLRCSPRSGDLSVYWYQQSLDQGLQFLIQYYNGEERAKGNILERFSAQQFPDLHSELNLSSLELGDSALYFCASSRLAGGPNEQFFGPGTRLTVL.

Here the CDR3 reads CASSSPGDSSVEKLFF. The CDR3 region has the DNA TGTGCCAGCAGCTCCCCCGGGGACAGTTCAGTTGAAAAACTGTTTTTT. The rearrangement uses TRBV7-9 and TRBJ1-4; 7 bases are shared with TRBD1. Per the germline V gene, CDR1 is SEHNR and CDR2 is FQNEAQ (reference sequence). The CDR3 covers 16 residues. With V trimmed by 4 bases and J by 7 bases, 12 bases remained unmatched.

The DNA for the CDR3 is TGCGCCAGCAGCCAAGATGTCGCGACTAGTTGGGGTGAGCAGTTCTTC. It translates to CASSQDVATSWGEQFF. The chain employs TRBV4-3 and TRBJ2-1, with D possibly being TRBD2 (6 bases). Trimming shortened V by 0 bases and J by 9 bases, and 18 bases separated the two germline ends. Looked up from germline, CDR1 is LGHNA and CDR2 is YSLEER. CDR3 length: 16 residues.

This rearrangement joins TRBV15 to TRBJ1-2; unclear D gene. Germline CDR1 is LNHNV and CDR2 is YYDKDF (reference sequence). The CDR3 totals 14 residues. Trimming took 0 bases from V and 4 from J, leaving 9 bases between them. The CDR3 here is CATSRESGTYGYTF. The CDR3 DNA reads TGTGCCACCAGCAGAGAGTCAGGCACCTATGGCTACACCTTC.

This clone was picked up one time. The chain uses TRBV18 and TRBJ2-1; weak D call: TRBD1 (6 bases). From germline, CDR1 is KGHSH and CDR2 LQKENI. The V end lost 1 base, the J end lost 5 bases, and 12 bases lay between the germline ends. The CDR3 totals 15 residues. The CDR3 region is CASSPRRGTNNEQFF. DNA of the CDR3: TGTGCCAGCTCACCACGCAGGGGAACTAACAATGAGCAGTTCTTC.

V and J are TRBV10-3 and TRBJ1-5; D is unclear. Looked up from germline, CDR1 is ENHRY and CDR2 is SYGVKD. There are 14 residues in the CDR3. V lost 8 bases and J lost 7, with 18 bases in between. The CDR3 sequence is CAISREPIGQPQHF. CDR3 in DNA: TGTGCCATCTCCCGGGAGCCCATAGGGCAGCCCCAGCATTTT.

V gene TRBV4-1 combines with J gene TRBJ2-5; 9 bases align to TRBD2. The DNA end lines up better with TRBJ2-7; the J call may be wrong. Germline lookup yields CDR1 MGHRA and CDR2 YSYEKL. The CDR3 loop spans 15 amino acids. Here the CDR3 DNA reads TGCGCCAGCAGCCCCCAAGTCGGACTAGCGAGCGAGCAGTACTTC. Translating gives CASSPQVGLASEQYF.